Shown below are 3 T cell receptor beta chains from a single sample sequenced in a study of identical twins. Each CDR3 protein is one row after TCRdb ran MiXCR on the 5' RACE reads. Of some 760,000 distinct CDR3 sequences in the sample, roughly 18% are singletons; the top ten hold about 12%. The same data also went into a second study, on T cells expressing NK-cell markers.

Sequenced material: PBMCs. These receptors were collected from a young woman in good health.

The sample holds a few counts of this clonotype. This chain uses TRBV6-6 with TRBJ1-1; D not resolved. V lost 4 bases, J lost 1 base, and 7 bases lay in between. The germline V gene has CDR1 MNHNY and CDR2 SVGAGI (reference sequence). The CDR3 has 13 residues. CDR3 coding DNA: TGTGCCAGCAGTTTCCCGTCGAACACTGAAGCTTTCTTT. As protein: CASSFPSNTEAFF.

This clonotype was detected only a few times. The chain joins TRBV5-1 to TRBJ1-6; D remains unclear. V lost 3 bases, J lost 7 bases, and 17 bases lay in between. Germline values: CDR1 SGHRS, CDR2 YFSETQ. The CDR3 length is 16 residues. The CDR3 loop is CASSSTGDHRNSPLHF. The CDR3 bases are TGCGCCAGCAGCTCGACCGGGGATCATCGAAATTCACCCCTCCACTTT.

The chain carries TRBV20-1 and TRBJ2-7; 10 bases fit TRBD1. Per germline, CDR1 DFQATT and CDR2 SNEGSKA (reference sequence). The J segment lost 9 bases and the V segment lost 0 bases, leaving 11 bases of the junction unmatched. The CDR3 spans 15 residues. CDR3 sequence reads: CSARDSGQGIRGQYF. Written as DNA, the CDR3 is TGCAGTGCTAGAGACTCGGGACAGGGGATACGAGGGCAGTACTTC.